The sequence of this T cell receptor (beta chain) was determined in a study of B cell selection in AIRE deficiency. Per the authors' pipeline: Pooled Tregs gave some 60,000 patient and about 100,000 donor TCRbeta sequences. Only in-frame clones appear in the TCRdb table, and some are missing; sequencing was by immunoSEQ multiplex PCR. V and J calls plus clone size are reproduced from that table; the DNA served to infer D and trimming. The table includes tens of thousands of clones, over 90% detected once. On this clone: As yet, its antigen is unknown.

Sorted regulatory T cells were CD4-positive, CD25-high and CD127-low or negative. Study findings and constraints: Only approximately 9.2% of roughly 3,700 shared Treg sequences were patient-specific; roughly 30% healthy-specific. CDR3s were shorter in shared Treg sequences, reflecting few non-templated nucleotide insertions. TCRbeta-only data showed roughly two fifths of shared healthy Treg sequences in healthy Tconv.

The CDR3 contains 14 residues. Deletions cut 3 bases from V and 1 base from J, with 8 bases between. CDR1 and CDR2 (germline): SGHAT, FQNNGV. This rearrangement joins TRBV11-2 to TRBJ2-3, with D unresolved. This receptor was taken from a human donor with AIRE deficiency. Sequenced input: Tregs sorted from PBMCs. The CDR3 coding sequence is TGTGCCAGCAGCTTGAGAGCCCGCACAGATACGCAGTATTTT. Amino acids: CASSLRARTDTQYF.